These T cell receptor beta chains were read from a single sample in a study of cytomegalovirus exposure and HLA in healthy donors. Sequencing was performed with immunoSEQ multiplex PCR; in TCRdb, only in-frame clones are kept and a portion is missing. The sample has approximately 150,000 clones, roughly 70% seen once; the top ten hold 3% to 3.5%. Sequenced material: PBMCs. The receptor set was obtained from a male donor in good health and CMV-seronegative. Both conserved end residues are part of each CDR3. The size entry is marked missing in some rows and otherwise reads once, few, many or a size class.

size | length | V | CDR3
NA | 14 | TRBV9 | CASSPTGSNQPQHF
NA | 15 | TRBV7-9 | CASSTGTGGTDTQYF
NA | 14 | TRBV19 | CASSTWGQDYEQYF
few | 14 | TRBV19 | CASRAGRGQETQYF
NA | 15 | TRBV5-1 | CASSPTAGSSYEQYF
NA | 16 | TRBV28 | CASSFQGGVATGELFF
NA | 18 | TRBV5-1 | CASSLWWSGTGVLGEQFF
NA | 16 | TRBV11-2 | CASSSFPDGGGHEQFF
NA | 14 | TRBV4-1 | CASSRGGGGTEAFF
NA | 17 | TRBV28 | CASSLDLQGYGNTEAFF
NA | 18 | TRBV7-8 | CASSLGGNVKKGQETQYF
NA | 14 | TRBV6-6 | CASSYGQANEKLFF
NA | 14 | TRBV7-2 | CASSPRGGDQPQHF
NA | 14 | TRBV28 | CASSWGLAEETQYF
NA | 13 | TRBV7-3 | CASSPSGGVGYTF
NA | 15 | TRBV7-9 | CSSSLGPGARETQYF
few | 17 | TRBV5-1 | CASSGGLAGTSTDTQYF
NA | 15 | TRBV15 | CATSRDRGLSYEQYF
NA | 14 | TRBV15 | CATSFDRGNYEQYF
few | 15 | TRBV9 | CASSVAPGANEKLFF
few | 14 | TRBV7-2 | CASSLTGGENEQYF
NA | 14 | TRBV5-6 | CASSFPGATYEQYF
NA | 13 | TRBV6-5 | CASTAPGRSEQYF
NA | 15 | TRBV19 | CASSIGGSGANVLTF
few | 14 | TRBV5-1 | CASSLESPNYGYTF
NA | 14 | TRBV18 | CASSPTTNTGELFF
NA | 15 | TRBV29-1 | CSADRSSPTSYEQYF
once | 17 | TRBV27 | CASSPLSLAGGRGEQFF
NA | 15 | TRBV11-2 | CASSPRAGPQETQYF
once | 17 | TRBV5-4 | CASSGPGLAANTGELFF
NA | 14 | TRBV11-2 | CASSLQTYTGELFF
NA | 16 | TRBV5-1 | CASSLESGQSSYEQYF
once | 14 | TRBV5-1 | CASFHGQGIDEQFF
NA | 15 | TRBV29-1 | CSVAGGRGNTGELFF
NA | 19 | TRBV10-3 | CAISESALAGPSSYNEQFF
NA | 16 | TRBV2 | CASSAYGERLNTEAFF
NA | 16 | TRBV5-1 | CASSLGQGGSYNEQFF
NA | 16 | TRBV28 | CASSPSSDSYNSPLHF
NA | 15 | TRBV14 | CASSQSGMGIREQYF
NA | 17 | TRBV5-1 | CASSPRVAGDPQVEQFF
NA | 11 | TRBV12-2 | CASRPNQPQHF
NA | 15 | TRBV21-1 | CASSNAGREDQPQHF
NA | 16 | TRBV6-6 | CASSSKTGLYNSPLHF
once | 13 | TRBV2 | CASQDRMNTEAFF
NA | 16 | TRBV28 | CASIGLDRGSTDTQYF
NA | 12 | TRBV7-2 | CASSPQGYGYTF